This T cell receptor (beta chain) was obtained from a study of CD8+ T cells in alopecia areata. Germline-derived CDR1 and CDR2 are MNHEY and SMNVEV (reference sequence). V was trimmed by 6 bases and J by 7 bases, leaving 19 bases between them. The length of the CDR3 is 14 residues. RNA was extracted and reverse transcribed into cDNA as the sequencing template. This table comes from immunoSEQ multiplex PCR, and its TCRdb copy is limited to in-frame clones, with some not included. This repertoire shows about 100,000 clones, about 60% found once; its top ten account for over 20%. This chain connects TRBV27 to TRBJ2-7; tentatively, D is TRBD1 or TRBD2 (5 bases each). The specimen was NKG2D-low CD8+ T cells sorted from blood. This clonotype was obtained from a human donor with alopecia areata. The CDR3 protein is CASRTRGRPTEQYF. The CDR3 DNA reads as TGTGCCAGCAGGACACGGGGACGGCCTACAGAGCAGTACTTC.